This T cell receptor (beta chain) was captured in a study of shared clonotypes between healthy human individuals. Germline CDR1 reads KGHSH; CDR2 reads LQKENI. The V end lost 5 bases, the J end lost 6 bases, and 7 bases lay between the germline ends. The CDR3 is 12 amino acids. Data came from immunoSEQ multiplex PCR; TCRdb stores just in-frame clones and leaves some out. The table includes some 2,000,000 clones, 95% detected once. The material sequenced was naive CD4+ T cells sorted from blood. Specified subset: CD45RA+ positively selected. This sequence joins TRBV18 and TRBJ2-2, with no clear D. The TCR comes from a young man in good health. This CDR3 is CASSRASGELFF. The CDR3 nucleotides read TGTGCCAGCTCAAGAGCTTCCGGGGAGCTGTTTTTT.